The 12 T cell receptor beta chains presented below share a single source sample, sequenced in a study of CD4 T cell repertoires in COVID-19. Assay used: immunoSEQ multiplex PCR; TCRdb lists only in-frame clones, some missing. Of over 75,000 clones in the sample, about four fifths were seen once. The specimen comprised CD4+ T cells from peripheral blood, sampled after recovery from COVID-19. Receptors were obtained from a human donor who had COVID-19.

The rearrangement uses TRBV6-1 and TRBJ2-5; no clear D gene. V gave up 2 bases and J gave up 2 bases, with 9 bases separating them. Per the germline V gene, CDR1 is MNHNS and CDR2 is SASEGT. CDR3 size: 14 residues. CDR3 residues: CASSELYRQETQYF. As DNA, the CDR3 is TGTGCCAGCAGTGAATTGTACCGACAAGAGACCCAGTACTTC.

The table lists this clone with a count of one. The J gene is TRBJ2-7, the V gene TRBV5-6; tentatively, D is TRBD1 (6 bases). The V and J ends lost 4 bases and 5 bases respectively, with 19 bases between them. Germline CDR1 reads SGHDT; CDR2 reads YYEEEE. The CDR3 covers 15 residues. The CDR3 sequence is CASSQAGTSNDEQYF. The CDR3 coding sequence is TGTGCCAGCAGCCAGGCCGGGACAAGCAACGACGAGCAGTACTTC.

The chain uses TRBV27 and TRBJ1-5, with D uncertain. CDR3 length: 15 residues. The germline gives CDR1 MNHEY, CDR2 SMNVEV (reference sequence). Trimming stripped 0 bases from V and 1 base from J, with 7 bases between. CDR3 in DNA: TGTGCCAGCAGTTTATCCCCAGAAAGCAATCAGCCCCAGCATTTT. Translating gives CASSLSPESNQPQHF.

V usage is TRBV5-1 and J usage is TRBJ1-2; no firm D call. Deletions cut 0 bases from V and 7 bases from J, with 7 bases between. The CDR3 is 12 residues long. Germline V gives CDR1 SGHRS, CDR2 YFSETQ. CDR3 residues: CASSLALPGYTF. The CDR3 nucleotides read TGCGCCAGCAGCTTGGCCCTCCCTGGCTACACCTTC.

This clone is a singleton in its sample. The CDR3 spells CASGLSGLYGYTF. The CDR3 bases are TGTGCTAGTGGCCTTTCCGGGCTCTATGGCTACACCTTC. V and J are TRBV12-5 and TRBJ1-2, with D hard to call. The CDR3 has 13 amino acids. Trimming took 6 bases from V and 4 from J, leaving 12 bases between them. CDR1 is LGHNT, CDR2 FRNRAP, per germline.

The chain recombines TRBV11-2 with TRBJ2-7; the D gene is possibly TRBD2 (5 bases). The V gene lost 0 bases and the J gene lost 6 bases, with 12 bases spanning the gap. The germline V gene encodes CDR1 SGHAT and CDR2 FQNNGV. This CDR3 is built from 14 residues. Here the CDR3 reads CASSLEGGPLEQYF. For the CDR3, the DNA is TGTGCCAGCAGCTTAGAAGGAGGACCCCTCGAGCAGTACTTC.

This clone was found once. The V and J genes are TRBV14 and TRBJ2-3; the D gene is possibly TRBD2 (7 bases). Trimming pared 4 bases from V and 2 bases from J, leaving 19 bases between. This CDR3 has 17 amino acids. CDR1 is SGHDN, CDR2 FVKESK, per germline. Here the CDR3 DNA reads TGTGCCAGCAGCCTCCAGAGGGGGGGTTACACCACAGATACGCAGTATTTT. It yields the protein CASSLQRGGYTTDTQYF.

The chain couples TRBV4-2 to TRBJ2-1; D may be TRBD1 (5 bases). The V end lost 1 base, the J end lost 0 bases, and 10 bases lay between the germline ends. The CDR3 has 16 amino acids. Looked up from germline, CDR1 is LGHNA and CDR2 is YNFKEQ. CDR3 region: CASSQGDGASYNEQFF. The CDR3 DNA is TGTGCCAGCAGCCAAGGGGATGGGGCCTCCTACAATGAGCAGTTCTTC.

V is TRBV6-5 and J is TRBJ2-7, with a possible D match to TRBD2 (7 bases). Germline V CDR1 and CDR2: MNHEY, SVGAGI. The CDR3 is made up of 15 amino acids. Trimming removed 3 bases from V and 2 bases from J, with 14 bases in between. The DNA of the CDR3 is TGTGCCAGCAGTTATAGGGCCGGGGGGCCCTACGAGCAGTACTTC. Translation: CASSYRAGGPYEQYF.

The chain has TRBV9 and TRBJ1-4, with D tentatively TRBD1 (5 bases). The V and J ends lost 5 bases and 7 bases respectively, with 21 bases between them. Germline-derived CDR1 and CDR2 are SGDLS and YYNGEE. The CDR3 sequence is 16 residues long. CDR3 sequence (DNA): TGTGCCAGCAGTGAAGGGGTGGCGGTGGGGGGTGAAAAACTGTTTTTT. Translation gives CASSEGVAVGGEKLFF.

Written as DNA, the CDR3 is TGCAGCCTCCGGAGGGGTAGCGGGGGGCACCAAGAGACCCAGTACTTC. This gives the protein CSLRRGSGGHQETQYF. This chain links TRBV29-1 with TRBJ2-5; 10 bases are shared with TRBD2. Germline CDR1 is SQVTM and CDR2 is ANQGSEA. The CDR3 covers 16 residues. With 8 bases clipped from V and 0 bases from J, the junction kept 12 bases outside the gene matches.

This clone occurred a few times. The chain joins TRBV9 to TRBJ1-5; D call uncertain. The CDR3 length is 15 residues. Germline-derived CDR1 and CDR2 are SGDLS and YYNGEE. V was trimmed by 3 bases and J by 0 bases, leaving 10 bases between them. Here the CDR3 DNA reads TGTGCCAGCAGCGCAAGCCCTCTTAGCAATCAGCCCCAGCATTTT. It encodes CASSASPLSNQPQHF.